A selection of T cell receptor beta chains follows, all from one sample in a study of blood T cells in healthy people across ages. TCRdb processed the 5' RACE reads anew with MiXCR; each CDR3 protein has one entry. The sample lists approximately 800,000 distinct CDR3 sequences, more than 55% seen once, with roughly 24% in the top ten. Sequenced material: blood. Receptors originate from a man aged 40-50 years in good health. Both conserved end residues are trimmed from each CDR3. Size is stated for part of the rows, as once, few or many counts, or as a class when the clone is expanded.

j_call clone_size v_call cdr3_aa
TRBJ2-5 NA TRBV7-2 TSSLGLPSQETQY
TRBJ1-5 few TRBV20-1 SARSRGVLGPQH
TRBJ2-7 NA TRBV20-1 SARDNRGGDEQY
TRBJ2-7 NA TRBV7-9 ASSFTWGDRDAYEQY
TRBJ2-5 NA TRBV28 ASMGGIQETQY
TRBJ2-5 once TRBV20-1 SARDWTSGVKETQY
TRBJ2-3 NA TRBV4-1 ASSQVFPSGDTQY
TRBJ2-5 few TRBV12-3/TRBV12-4 ASSFSQTGRETQY
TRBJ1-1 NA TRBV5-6 ASSGFGGLPFEAF
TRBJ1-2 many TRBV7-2 ASSLAGSGGYT
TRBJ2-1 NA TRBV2 ASRGTSGRVYEQF
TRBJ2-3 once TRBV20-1 SARVLGGSTDTQY
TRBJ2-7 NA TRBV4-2 ASSQNPLGPGEQY
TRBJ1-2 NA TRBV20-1 SAVPGTYYGYT
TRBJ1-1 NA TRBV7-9 ASSNSEGAF
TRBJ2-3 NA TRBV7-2 ASSLVAGGSDTQY
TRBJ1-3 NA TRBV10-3 AIITGTAGNTIY
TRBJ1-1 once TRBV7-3 ASSNGGSTEAF
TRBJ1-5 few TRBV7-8 ASSAKTGAPISNQPQH
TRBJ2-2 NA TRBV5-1 ASSLTGGDYTGELF
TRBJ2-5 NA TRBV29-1 SVENRGQETQY
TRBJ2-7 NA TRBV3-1 ASSPFRFPSSYEQY
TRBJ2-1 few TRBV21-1 ASSKAEASEQF
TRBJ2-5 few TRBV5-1 ASVTTGTGVETQY
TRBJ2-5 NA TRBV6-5 ASSYLDSGGAQTQY
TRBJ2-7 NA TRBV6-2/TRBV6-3 ASGADFYEQY
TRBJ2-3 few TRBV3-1 ASSQGLPADTQY
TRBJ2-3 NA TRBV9 ASSAPPGLDTDTQY
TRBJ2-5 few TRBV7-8 ASSPRRLAATEQY
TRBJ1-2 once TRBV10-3 AISESIRTGYGYT
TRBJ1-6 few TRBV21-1 ASSTHRGLGSPLH
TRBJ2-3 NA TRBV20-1 SARQGDTSTDTQY
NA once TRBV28 ASNPGSPTYEQY
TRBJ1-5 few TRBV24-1 ATSDSDRLNQPQH
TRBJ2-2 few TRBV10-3 AISPGTTNTGELF
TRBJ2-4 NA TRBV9 ASSPLAGGRVSGNIQY
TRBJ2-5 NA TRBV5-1 ASNWRSETEETQY
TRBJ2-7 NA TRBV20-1 SAGEGPEQY
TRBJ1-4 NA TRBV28 ASSLAGTGGKLF
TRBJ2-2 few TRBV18 ASSPLAGAGELF
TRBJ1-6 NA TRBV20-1 SAAPLGGRAGNSPLH
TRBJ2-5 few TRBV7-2 ASSRGGSGVQETQY
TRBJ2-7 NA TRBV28 ASTSRSLYEQY
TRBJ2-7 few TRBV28 ASLKRENSYEQY
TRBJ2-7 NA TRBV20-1 SARVPTGFYEQY
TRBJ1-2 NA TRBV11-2 ASSPTGTAANYGYT
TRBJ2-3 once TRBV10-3 ATEADRGADTQY
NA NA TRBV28 ASSLGVGREGLKSYNEQY
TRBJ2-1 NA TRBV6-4 ASSVWLYNEQF
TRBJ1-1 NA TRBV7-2 ASSPGHTNTEAF
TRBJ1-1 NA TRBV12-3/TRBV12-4 ASSLAPGQGTAEAF
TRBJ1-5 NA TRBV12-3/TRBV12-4 ASSFHRGLSNQPQH
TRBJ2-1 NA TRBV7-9 ASSPPIRTSGYNEQF
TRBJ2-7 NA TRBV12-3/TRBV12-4 ASSLTTEEQY
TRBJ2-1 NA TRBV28 ASSSLAGGSYNEQF
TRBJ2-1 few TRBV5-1 ASSFSRSRNNEQF
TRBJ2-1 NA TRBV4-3 ASSQGGDRVHEQF
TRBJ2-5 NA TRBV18 ASSARQETQY
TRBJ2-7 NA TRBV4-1 ASSQGARTDYEQY